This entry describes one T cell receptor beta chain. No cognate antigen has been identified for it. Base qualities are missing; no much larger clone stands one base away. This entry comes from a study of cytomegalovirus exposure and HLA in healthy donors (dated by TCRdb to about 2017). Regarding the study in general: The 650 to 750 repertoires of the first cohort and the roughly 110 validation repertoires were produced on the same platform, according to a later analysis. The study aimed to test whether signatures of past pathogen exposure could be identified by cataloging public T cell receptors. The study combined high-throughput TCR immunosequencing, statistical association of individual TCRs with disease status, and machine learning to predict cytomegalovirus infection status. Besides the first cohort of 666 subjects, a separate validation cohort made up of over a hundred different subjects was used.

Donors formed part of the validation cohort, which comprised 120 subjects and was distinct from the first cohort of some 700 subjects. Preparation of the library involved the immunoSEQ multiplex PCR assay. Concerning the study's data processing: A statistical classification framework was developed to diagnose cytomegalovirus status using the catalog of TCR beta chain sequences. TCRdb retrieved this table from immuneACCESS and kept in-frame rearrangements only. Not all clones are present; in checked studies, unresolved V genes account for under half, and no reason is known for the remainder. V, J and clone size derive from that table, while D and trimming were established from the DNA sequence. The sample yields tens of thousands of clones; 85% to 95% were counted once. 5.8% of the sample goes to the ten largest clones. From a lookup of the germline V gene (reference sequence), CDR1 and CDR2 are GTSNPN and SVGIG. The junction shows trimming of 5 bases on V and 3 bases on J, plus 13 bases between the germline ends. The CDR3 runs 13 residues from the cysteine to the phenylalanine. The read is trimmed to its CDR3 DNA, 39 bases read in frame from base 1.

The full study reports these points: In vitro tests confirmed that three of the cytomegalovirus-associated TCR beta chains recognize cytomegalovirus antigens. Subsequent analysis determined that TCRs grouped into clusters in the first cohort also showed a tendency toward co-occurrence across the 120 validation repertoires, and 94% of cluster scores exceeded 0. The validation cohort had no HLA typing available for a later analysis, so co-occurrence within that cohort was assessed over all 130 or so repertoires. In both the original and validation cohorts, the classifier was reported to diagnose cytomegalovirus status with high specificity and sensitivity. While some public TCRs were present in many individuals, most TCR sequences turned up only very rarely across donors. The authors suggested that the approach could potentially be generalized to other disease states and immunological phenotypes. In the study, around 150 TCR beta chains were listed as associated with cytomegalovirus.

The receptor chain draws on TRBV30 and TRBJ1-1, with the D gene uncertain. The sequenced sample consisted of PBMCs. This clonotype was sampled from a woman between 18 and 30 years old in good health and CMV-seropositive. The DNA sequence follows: TGTGCCTGGGACATATCTCAGTACACTGAAGCTTTCTTT. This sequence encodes CAWDISQYTEAFF.